These 31 T cell receptor beta chains were all obtained from the same sample, sequenced in a study of T cell responses to AZD1222 COVID-19 vaccine. The data were produced by immunoSEQ multiplex PCR, yet TCRdb's version contains in-frame clones alone and is incomplete. The sample carries fewer than 55,000 clones, more than 60% recorded once. The specimen comprised peripheral blood, sampled on day 0 of MenACWY control vaccination. Receptors originate from an adult in good health.

The chain links TRBV4-1 to TRBJ1-5; D not resolved. Germline CDR1 reads MGHRA; CDR2 reads YSYEKL. The CDR3 runs 18 residues. Trimming removed 0 bases at V and 1 base at J, with 16 bases between. The CDR3 region is CASSQDPWAQLSNQPQHF. CDR3 DNA sequence: TGCGCCAGCAGCCAAGACCCTTGGGCGCAGCTAAGCAATCAGCCCCAGCATTTT.

This clone has only a few counts. The DNA of the CDR3 is TGTGCCAGTAGTGTCGGGACTAGCTTCGCTAATGAAAAACTGTTTTTT. Its protein is CASSVGTSFANEKLFF. This sequence joins TRBV19 and TRBJ1-4; tentatively, D is TRBD1 (5 bases). Germline lookup yields CDR1 LNHDA and CDR2 SQIVND (reference sequence). Trimming stripped 5 bases from V and 3 bases from J, with 16 bases between. This CDR3 contains 16 residues. The whole variable domain, remainder taken from reference TRBV19 and TRBJ1-4, is DGGITQSPKYLFRKEGQNVTLSCEQNLNHDAMYWYRQDPGQGLRLIYYSQIVNDFQKGDIAEGYSVSREKKESFPLTVTSAQKNPTAFYLCASSVGTSFANEKLFFGSGTQLSVL.

This clone has just a few counts. The chain has TRBV28 and TRBJ1-5, with a tentative D call TRBD1 (6 bases). The germline V gene has CDR1 MDHEN and CDR2 SYDVKM. V lost 7 bases to trimming and J lost 0 bases, with 16 bases between them. This CDR3 has 16 residues. In DNA form, the CDR3 reads TGTGCCAGCATAGGCGGGACACGCTATAGCAATCAGCCCCAGCATTTT. It specifies CASIGGTRYSNQPQHF.

This clone has a single count. The rearrangement joins TRBV5-1 to TRBJ2-4; 10 nucleotides agree with TRBD2. Germline V gene lookup returns CDR1 SGHRS and CDR2 YFSETQ. This CDR3 region has 15 residues. The junction had 4 bases not matched to a gene; V was cut back by 3 bases and J by 4 bases. CDR3 nucleotide sequence: TGCGCCAGCAGCTCAAGGACTAGCGGAAAAAACATTCAGTACTTC. It translates to CASSSRTSGKNIQYF.

This chain uses TRBV18 with TRBJ1-2, with 8 nucleotides matching TRBD1. CDR1 and CDR2 from the germline V gene are KGHSH and LQKENI. The CDR3 length is 16 residues. J was trimmed by 7 bases and V by 4 bases; bases with no gene match: 14. The CDR3 sequence is CASSHSDRAVERGYTF. CDR3 in DNA: TGTGCCAGCTCACACTCGGACAGGGCGGTTGAGCGTGGCTACACCTTC.

This clone was recorded once. The CDR3 reads CASSPSGQGNNSPLHF. CDR3 nucleotide sequence: TGCGCCAGCAGCCCCTCGGGACAGGGGAATAATTCACCCCTCCACTTT. V gene TRBV5-1 combines with J gene TRBJ1-6; TRBD1 matches 10 bases. Germline lookup yields CDR1 SGHRS and CDR2 YFSETQ. With 4 bases clipped from V and 5 bases from J, the junction kept 6 bases outside the gene matches. The CDR3 totals 16 residues.

The rearrangement links TRBV7-9 to TRBJ2-7, with 9 nucleotides matching TRBD2. With 11 bases clipped from V and 7 bases from J, the junction kept 6 bases outside the gene matches. The length of the CDR3 is 11 residues. Germline-derived CDR1 and CDR2 are SEHNR and FQNEAQ (reference sequence). CDR3 in DNA: TGTGCCGGGGAGCTAGCGGGGGAGCAGTACGTC. This sequence encodes CAGELAGEQYV.

This sequence joins TRBV2 and TRBJ2-7; tentative D call: TRBD1 (6 bases). The length of the CDR3 is 14 residues. The germline V and J ends were trimmed by 8 bases and 6 bases, with 20 bases remaining between them. The germline V gene has CDR1 SNHLY and CDR2 FYNNEI. The CDR3: CASRMDSTISEQYF. CDR3 nucleotide sequence: TGTGCCAGCCGCATGGACAGTACAATCTCCGAGCAGTACTTC.

V gene TRBV9 combines with J gene TRBJ2-1; TRBD2 matches at 10 bases. Germline CDR1 is SGDLS and CDR2 is YYNGEE. V was clipped by 0 bases and J by 5 bases; unmatched bases: 5. The CDR3 sequence is 16 residues long. CDR3 region: CASSVGASGGHNEQFF. CDR3 bases: TGTGCCAGCAGCGTAGGGGCTAGCGGGGGCCACAATGAGCAGTTCTTC.

The chain employs TRBV29-1 and TRBJ2-5, with D possibly called TRBD1 or TRBD2 (5 bases each). The CDR3 sequence is 13 residues long. Germline CDR1 SQVTM, CDR2 ANQGSEA. V dropped 0 bases and J dropped 4 bases, with 9 bases sitting between them. The CDR3 coding sequence is TGCAGCGTTGAAGATCCGAGGGGAGAGACCCAGTACTTC. Its translation is CSVEDPRGETQYF.

CDR3: CASRGRVTQNEKLFF. DNA of the CDR3: TGTGCCAGCAGGGGGAGGGTTACACAAAATGAAAAACTGTTTTTT. The genes are TRBV3-1 (or the pseudogene TRBV3-2) and TRBJ1-4; D gene uncertain. CDR3 length equals 15 residues. Trimming took off 6 bases at V and 5 bases at J, with 16 bases between the two ends. Germline V gene data show CDR1 as LGHDT and CDR2 as YNNKEL (reference sequence).

The chain links TRBV6-2 or TRBV6-3 to TRBJ1-2; the D is unclear. Germline CDR1 reads MNHEY; CDR2 reads SVGEGT. The CDR3 spans 15 residues. The V and J ends lost 2 bases and 3 bases respectively, with 13 bases between them. The CDR3 here is CASSYRPSRDYGYTF. The CDR3 DNA is TGTGCCAGCAGTTACCGGCCGTCCCGGGACTATGGCTACACCTTC.

The chain combines TRBV19 with TRBJ1-2; 7 positions match TRBD1. The germline V gene encodes CDR1 LNHDA and CDR2 SQIVND (reference sequence). This CDR3 spans 16 amino acids. The V segment lost 7 bases and the J segment 4 bases; nucleotides outside the gene matches: 15. Here the CDR3 DNA reads TGTGCCAGTACCGCGGTTAGGGGACAGTGGGGCTATGGCTACACCTTC. Translated, it gives CASTAVRGQWGYGYTF.

The chain recombines TRBV5-6 with TRBJ2-4; D possibly matches TRBD1 or TRBD2 (5 bases each). Germline V gives CDR1 SGHDT, CDR2 YYEEEE. The CDR3 sequence is 18 residues long. Trimming left V 3 bases short and J 9 bases short, with 28 bases between. CDR3 DNA sequence: TGTGCCAGCAGCTCGTATGAGTTTGTCGGGACCGCCCTTGGCATTCAGTACTTC. Translated: CASSSYEFVGTALGIQYF.

The rearrangement joins TRBV5-6 to TRBJ2-1; D is undetermined. This CDR3 comprises 15 residues. The germline V gene encodes CDR1 SGHDT and CDR2 YYEEEE. V lost 2 bases and J 1 base, leaving 10 bases between the germline ends. CDR3 sequence: CASSFSPESYNEQFF. In nucleotides, the CDR3 is TGTGCCAGCAGCTTTTCCCCGGAATCCTACAATGAGCAGTTCTTC.

This chain joins TRBV4-1 and TRBJ2-3; D is tentatively TRBD1 or TRBD2 (5 bases each). The CDR3 consists of 14 residues. Trimming removed 1 base from V and 1 base from J, with 6 bases in between. CDR1 and CDR2 (germline): MGHRA, YSYEKL. The CDR3, as DNA: TGCGCCAGCAGCCAAGCGGGGCGCACAGATACGCAGTATTTT. Its translation: CASSQAGRTDTQYF.

The chain combines TRBV19 with TRBJ1-5, with TRBD1 as a possible D gene (5 bases). The germline V and J ends were trimmed by 9 bases and 0 bases, with 15 bases remaining between them. The CDR3 spans 15 residues. Germline loops: CDR1 LNHDA, CDR2 SQIVND (reference sequence). CDR3 sequence (DNA): TGTGCCAGCCGACAGCAGTTGTATAGCAATCAGCCCCAGCATTTT. It specifies CASRQQLYSNQPQHF. Together with reference TRBV19 and TRBJ1-5, the CDR3 gives the full variable domain: DGGITQSPKYLFRKEGQNVTLSCEQNLNHDAMYWYRQDPGQGLRLIYYSQIVNDFQKGDIAEGYSVSREKKESFPLTVTSAQKNPTAFYLCASRQQLYSNQPQHFGDGTRLSIL.

This rearrangement joins TRBV6-2 or TRBV6-3 to TRBJ2-2, with 10 bases lining up with TRBD2. CDR3 length: 18 residues. V dropped 4 bases and J dropped 0; count of bases not matched to a gene: 8. CDR1 is MNHEY, CDR2 SVGEGT, per germline. CDR3 sequence reads: CASSSIAGGLANTGELFF. CDR3 DNA sequence: TGTGCCAGCAGTTCCATAGCGGGAGGTTTAGCGAACACCGGGGAGCTGTTTTTT.

The rearrangement joins TRBV15 to TRBJ1-4; D gene unclear. Trimming removed 1 base from V and 5 bases from J, with 20 bases in between. Germline lookup yields CDR1 LNHNV and CDR2 YYDKDF (reference sequence). The CDR3 is made up of 18 amino acids. The CDR3 reads CATSRGIGGSRENEKLFF. CDR3 DNA sequence: TGTGCCACCAGCAGAGGAATTGGCGGATCCAGAGAAAATGAAAAACTGTTTTTT.

V and J are TRBV21-1 and TRBJ1-1. TRBV21-1 is a listed pseudogene. The CDR3 is 19 residues long. The DNA of the CDR3 is TGTGCCAGCAGCAAAGAGGGTCATTGGGATCATCGGGGGAACACTGAAGCTTTCTTT. Its translation is CASSKEGHWDHRGNTEAFF.

The chain carries TRBV12-5 and TRBJ2-7; D not certain. V was clipped by 3 bases and J by 3 bases, with 21 bases between them. CDR1 and CDR2 from the germline V gene are LGHNT and FRNRAP. The CDR3 has 17 residues. The CDR3 region has the DNA TGTGCTAGTGGTTTCAACCCGACCCGATGGGGAAACTACGAGCAGTACTTC. It is translated as CASGFNPTRWGNYEQYF.

This clone was recorded only once. J is TRBJ2-1 and V is TRBV19; D remains ambiguous. The CDR3 covers 14 residues. CDR1 is LNHDA and CDR2 is SQIVND in the germline V gene (reference sequence). Trimming pared 6 bases from V and 8 bases from J, leaving 17 bases between. Here the CDR3 reads CASSPRAQFDEQFF. The CDR3 coding sequence is TGTGCCAGTAGCCCTAGGGCACAGTTCGATGAGCAGTTCTTC. The whole variable domain, filled in from reference TRBV19 and TRBJ2-1, reads DGGITQSPKYLFRKEGQNVTLSCEQNLNHDAMYWYRQDPGQGLRLIYYSQIVNDFQKGDIAEGYSVSREKKESFPLTVTSAQKNPTAFYLCASSPRAQFDEQFFGPGTRLTVL.

This chain links TRBV5-5 with TRBJ1-2; 8 bases line up with TRBD1. This CDR3 has 18 amino acids. Trimming removed 3 bases from V and 1 base from J; junction bases left unmatched: 14. The germline CDR1 and CDR2 sequences are SGHKS and YYEKEE (reference sequence). CDR3 sequence: CASSSLHQDRVVNYGYTF. The CDR3 DNA is TGTGCCAGCAGCTCACTACACCAGGACAGGGTGGTTAACTATGGCTACACCTTC.

The rearrangement uses TRBV10-2 and TRBJ2-1, with 11 bases identical to TRBD2. The V gene's germline CDR1 is WSHSY and CDR2 SAAADI. This CDR3 has 15 amino acids. V lost 3 bases to trimming and J lost 6 bases; unmatched junction nucleotides: 4. This chain's CDR3 is CASSDSLAGGNEQFF. CDR3 nucleotides: TGCGCCAGCAGTGATAGTCTAGCGGGAGGCAATGAGCAGTTCTTC.

This clone was seen a handful of times. CDR3 bases: TGTGCCAGCCGTGCGAGGGGGCCTAATGAAAAACTGTTTTTT. Protein sequence: CASRARGPNEKLFF. The J gene is TRBJ1-4, the V gene TRBV7-9; 7 bases fit TRBD1. The germline V gene has CDR1 SEHNR and CDR2 FQNEAQ (reference sequence). This CDR3 is 14 amino acids long. The ends lost 8 bases at V and 3 bases at J; junction bases unmatched: 6.

This clone was seen many times. This sequence joins TRBV2 and TRBJ2-7, with 10 nucleotides matching TRBD2. In germline, CDR1 is SNHLY, CDR2 FYNNEI. Trimming took 10 bases from V and 4 from J; bases not matched to a gene: 7. The CDR3 is 13 residues long. The CDR3: CATTGTSVYEQYF. CDR3 DNA sequence: TGTGCCACCACGGGGACTAGCGTTTACGAGCAGTACTTC.

This clone was seen a handful of times. The V call is TRBV7-7, the J call TRBJ2-2, with D perhaps matching TRBD1 (5 bases). Trimming left V 3 bases short and J 6 bases short, with 17 bases between. The CDR3 is 16 residues long. Germline V gives CDR1 SSHAT, CDR2 FNYEAQ (reference sequence). CDR3 residues: CASSLGSGQFAGELFF. In DNA, the CDR3 is TGTGCCAGCAGCTTGGGGTCAGGGCAGTTTGCCGGGGAGCTGTTTTTT.

The rearrangement uses TRBV5-1 and TRBJ1-1, with a weak D call TRBD1 (5 bases). The CDR3 length is 14 residues. Germline loops: CDR1 SGHRS, CDR2 YFSETQ. Trimming shortened V by 3 bases and J by 5 bases, and 14 bases separated the two germline ends. This CDR3 reads CASSSSGMGTEAFF. The CDR3, as DNA: TGCGCCAGCAGCTCATCAGGGATGGGAACTGAAGCTTTCTTT. The full variable domain, in which reference TRBV5-1 and TRBJ1-1 provide the parts outside the CDR3, is KAGVTQTPRYLIKTRGQQVTLSCSPISGHRSVSWYQQTPGQGLQFLFEYFSETQRNKGNFPGRFSGRQFSNSRSEMNVSTLELGDSALYLCASSSSGMGTEAFFGQGTRLTVV.

The V and J genes are TRBV2 and TRBJ1-5; D may be TRBD1 (5 bases). Germline CDR1 and CDR2: SNHLY and FYNNEI. The CDR3 runs to 14 residues. Trimming left V 3 bases short and J 6 bases short, with 12 bases between. In DNA form, the CDR3 reads TGTGCCAGCAGTGATGGTGGGGGGAGTCAGCCCCAGCATTTT. Translating it yields CASSDGGGSQPQHF.

This clone was counted once. The rearrangement joins TRBV4-1 to TRBJ1-1; D is unclear. The CDR3 is 12 amino acids. Deletions cut 7 bases from V and 3 bases from J, with 9 bases between. The germline CDR1 and CDR2 sequences are MGHRA and YSYEKL. CDR3 sequence: CASTGGDTEAFF. CDR3 DNA sequence: TGCGCCAGCACCGGTGGTGACACTGAAGCTTTCTTT.

The CDR3 protein is CASSQAVSSGGAPYEQYV. The CDR3, as DNA: TGTGCCAGCAGCCAAGCCGTCTCGAGCGGGGGGGCCCCATACGAGCAGTACGTC. This chain joins TRBV3-1 (or the pseudogene TRBV3-2) and TRBJ2-7; 10 bases fit TRBD2. V shed 1 base and J 4 bases; nucleotides not matched to a gene: 13. This CDR3 comprises 18 residues. Germline-derived CDR1 and CDR2 are LGHDT and YNNKEL (reference sequence).